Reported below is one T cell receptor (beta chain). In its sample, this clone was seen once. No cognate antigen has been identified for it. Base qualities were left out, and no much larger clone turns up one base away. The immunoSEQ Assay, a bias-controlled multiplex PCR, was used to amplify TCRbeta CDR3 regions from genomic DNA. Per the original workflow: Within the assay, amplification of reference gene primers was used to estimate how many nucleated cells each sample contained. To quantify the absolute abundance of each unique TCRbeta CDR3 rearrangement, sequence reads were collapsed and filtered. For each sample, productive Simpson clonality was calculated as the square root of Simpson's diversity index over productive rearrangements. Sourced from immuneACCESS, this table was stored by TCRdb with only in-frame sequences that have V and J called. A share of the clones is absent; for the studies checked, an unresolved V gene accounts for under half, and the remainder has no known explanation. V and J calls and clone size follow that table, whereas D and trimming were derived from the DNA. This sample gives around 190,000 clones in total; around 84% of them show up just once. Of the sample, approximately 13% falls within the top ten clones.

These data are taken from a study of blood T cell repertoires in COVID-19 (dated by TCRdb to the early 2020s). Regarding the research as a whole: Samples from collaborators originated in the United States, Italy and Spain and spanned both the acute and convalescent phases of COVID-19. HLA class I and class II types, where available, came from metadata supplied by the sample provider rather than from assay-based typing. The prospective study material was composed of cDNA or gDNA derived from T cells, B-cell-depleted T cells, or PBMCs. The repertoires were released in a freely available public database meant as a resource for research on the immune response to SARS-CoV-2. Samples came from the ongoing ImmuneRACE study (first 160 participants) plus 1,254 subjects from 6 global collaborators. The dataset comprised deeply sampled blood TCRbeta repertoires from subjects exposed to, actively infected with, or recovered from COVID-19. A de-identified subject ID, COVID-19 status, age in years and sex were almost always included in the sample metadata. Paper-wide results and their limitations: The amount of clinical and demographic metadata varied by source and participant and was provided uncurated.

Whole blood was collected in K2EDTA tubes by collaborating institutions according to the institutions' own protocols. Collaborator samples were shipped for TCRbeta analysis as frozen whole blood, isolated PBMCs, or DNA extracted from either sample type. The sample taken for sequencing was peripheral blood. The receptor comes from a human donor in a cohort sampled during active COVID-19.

The CDR3 region has the sequence CASSLSPPLAGGDGELFF. Here is the DNA: TGCGCCAGCAGCTTGTCGCCCCCTCTAGCGGGAGGGGACGGGGAGCTGTTTTTT. Here the chain combines TRBV5-1 and TRBJ2-2; TRBD2 aligns with 12 central bases. Germline trimming amounts to 1 base on V and 7 bases on J, with 11 as the count of junction bases outside the gene matches. Inclusive of the bounding cysteine and phenylalanine, the CDR3 is 18 residues long. CDR3 DNA is the only sequence kept; it has 54 bases, read in frame from the first base. CDR1 and CDR2, looked up from the germline V gene, are SGHRS and YFSETQ.